What follows is one T cell receptor (beta chain) and its context. The data originate from a study of OX40 agonist ivuxolimab in advanced cancers. Germline V gene lookup returns CDR1 MNHEY and CDR2 SMNVEV (reference sequence). V was trimmed by 2 bases and J by 0 bases, leaving 4 bases between them. The CDR3 sequence is 13 residues long. The protocol was immunoSEQ multiplex PCR, while the TCRdb copy is restricted to in-frame clones and leaves out a portion. Of some 80,000 clones in the sample, about 88% are singletons; the top ten hold around 7.8%. The rearrangement joins TRBV27 to TRBJ1-2; D remains unclear. The TCR was taken from an adult with an advanced solid tumor such as melanoma, head and neck, liver or kidney cancer. Sequencing used CD4+ or CD8+ T cells sorted from blood, obtained in a trial of the OX40 agonist ivuxolimab. Written as DNA, the CDR3 is TGTGCCAGCAGTTTAAGGCCTAACTATGGCTACACCTTC. Translation gives CASSLRPNYGYTF.